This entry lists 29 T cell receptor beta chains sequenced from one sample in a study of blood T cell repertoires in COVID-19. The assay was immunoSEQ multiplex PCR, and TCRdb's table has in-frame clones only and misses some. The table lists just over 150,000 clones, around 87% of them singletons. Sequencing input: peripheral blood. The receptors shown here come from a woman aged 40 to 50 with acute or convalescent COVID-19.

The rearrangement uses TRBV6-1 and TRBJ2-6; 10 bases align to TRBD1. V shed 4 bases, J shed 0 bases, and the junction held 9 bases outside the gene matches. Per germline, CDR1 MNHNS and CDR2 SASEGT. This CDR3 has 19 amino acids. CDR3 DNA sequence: TGTGCCAGCAGTGTTAGCGACAGGGGGCGAATCTCTGGGGCCAACGTCCTGACTTTC. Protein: CASSVSDRGRISGANVLTF.

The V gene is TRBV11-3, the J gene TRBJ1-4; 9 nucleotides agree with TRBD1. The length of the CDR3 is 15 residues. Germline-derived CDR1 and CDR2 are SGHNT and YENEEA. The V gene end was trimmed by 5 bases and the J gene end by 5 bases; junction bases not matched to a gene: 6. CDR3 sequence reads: CASSPRQGGNEKLFF. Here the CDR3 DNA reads TGTGCCAGCAGCCCAAGACAGGGGGGAAATGAAAAACTGTTTTTT.

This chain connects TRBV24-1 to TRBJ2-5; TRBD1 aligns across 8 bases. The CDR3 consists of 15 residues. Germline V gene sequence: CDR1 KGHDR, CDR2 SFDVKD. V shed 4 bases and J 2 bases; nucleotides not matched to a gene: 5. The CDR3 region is CATSDRRTGQETQYF. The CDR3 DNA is TGTGCCACCAGTGACCGAAGGACAGGGCAAGAGACCCAGTACTTC.

As DNA, the CDR3 is TGTGCCAGCAGACGGATAGCGTACGGGGCCAACGTCCTGACTTTC. Protein: CASRRIAYGANVLTF. The genes are TRBV28 and TRBJ2-6; D may be TRBD2 (5 bases). The CDR3 spans 15 residues. Trimming stripped 6 bases from V and 4 bases from J, with 13 bases between. The germline V gene has CDR1 MDHEN and CDR2 SYDVKM.

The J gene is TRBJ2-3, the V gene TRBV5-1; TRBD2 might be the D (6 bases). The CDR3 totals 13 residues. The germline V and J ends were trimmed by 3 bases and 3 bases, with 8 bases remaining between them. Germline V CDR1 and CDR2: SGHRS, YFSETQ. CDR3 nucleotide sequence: TGCGCCAGCAGCTGGGGGGAGACAGATACGCAGTATTTT. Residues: CASSWGETDTQYF.

The CDR3 bases are TGCAGTGGAGCCGGGAGCACTGAAGCTTTCTTT. Translated: CSGAGSTEAFF. This chain connects TRBV20-1 to TRBJ1-1, with D uncertain. V was clipped by 7 bases and J by 4 bases, with 10 bases between them. Looked up from germline, CDR1 is DFQATT and CDR2 is SNEGSKA (reference sequence). The CDR3 is 11 amino acids.

This chain's CDR3 is CASSLERDQPQHF. DNA of the CDR3: TGTGCCAGCAGTTTAGAGCGGGATCAGCCCCAGCATTTT. This chain links TRBV12-3 or TRBV12-4 with TRBJ1-5; D is uncertain. V dropped 1 base and J dropped 5 bases, with 6 bases sitting between them. The CDR3 spans 13 residues.

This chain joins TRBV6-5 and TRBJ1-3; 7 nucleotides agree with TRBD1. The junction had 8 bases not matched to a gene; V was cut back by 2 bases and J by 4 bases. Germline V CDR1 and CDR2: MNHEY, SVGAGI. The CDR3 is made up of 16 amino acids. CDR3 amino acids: CASSYQQGGRGNTIYF. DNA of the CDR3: TGTGCCAGCAGTTACCAGCAGGGGGGTCGGGGAAACACCATATATTTT.

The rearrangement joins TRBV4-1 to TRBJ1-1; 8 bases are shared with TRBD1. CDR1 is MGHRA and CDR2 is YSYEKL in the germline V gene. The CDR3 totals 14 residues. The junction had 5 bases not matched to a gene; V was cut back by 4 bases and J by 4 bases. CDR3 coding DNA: TGCGCCAGCAGCCCTCAGGGGGCGCGCACTGAAGCTTTCTTT. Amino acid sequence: CASSPQGARTEAFF.

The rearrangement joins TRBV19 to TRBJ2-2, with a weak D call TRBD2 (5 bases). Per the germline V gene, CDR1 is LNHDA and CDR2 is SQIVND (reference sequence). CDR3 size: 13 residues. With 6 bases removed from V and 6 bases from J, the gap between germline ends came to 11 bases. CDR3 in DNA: TGTGCCAGTAGCACGGGCGGGCCCGGGGAGCTGTTTTTT. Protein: CASSTGGPGELFF.

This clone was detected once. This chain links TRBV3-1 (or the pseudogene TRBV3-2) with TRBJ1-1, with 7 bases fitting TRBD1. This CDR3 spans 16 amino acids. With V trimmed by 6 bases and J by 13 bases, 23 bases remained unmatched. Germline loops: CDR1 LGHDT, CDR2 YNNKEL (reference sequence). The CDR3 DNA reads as TGTGCCAGCAGTCAATTTGCCGGGACAGCCAAGAAGGTCGATTTCTTT. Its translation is CASSQFAGTAKKVDFF.

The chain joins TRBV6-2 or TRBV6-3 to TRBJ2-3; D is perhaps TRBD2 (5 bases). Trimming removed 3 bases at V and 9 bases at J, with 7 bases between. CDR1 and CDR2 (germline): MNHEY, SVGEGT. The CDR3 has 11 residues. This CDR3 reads CASSYRGTQYF. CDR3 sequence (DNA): TGTGCCAGCAGTTATAGAGGGACGCAGTATTTT.

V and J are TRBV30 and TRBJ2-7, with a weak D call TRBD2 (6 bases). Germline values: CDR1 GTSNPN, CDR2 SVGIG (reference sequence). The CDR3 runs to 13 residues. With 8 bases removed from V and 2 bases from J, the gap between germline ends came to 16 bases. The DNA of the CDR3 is TGTGCCGGTATGCGGGACGTCGCCTACGAGCAGTACTTC. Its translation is CAGMRDVAYEQYF. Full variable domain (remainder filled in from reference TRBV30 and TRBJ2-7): SQTIHQWPATLVQPVGSPLSLECTVEGTSNPNLYWYRQAAGRGLQLLFYSVGIGQISSEVPQNLSASRPQDRQFILSSKKLLLSDSGFYLCAGMRDVAYEQYFGPGTRLTVT.

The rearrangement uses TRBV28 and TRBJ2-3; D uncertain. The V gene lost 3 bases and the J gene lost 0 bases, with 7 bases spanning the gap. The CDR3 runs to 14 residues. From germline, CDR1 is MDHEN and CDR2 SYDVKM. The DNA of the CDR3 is TGTGCCAGCAGTTTTTCGGTGAGCACAGATACGCAGTATTTT. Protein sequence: CASSFSVSTDTQYF.

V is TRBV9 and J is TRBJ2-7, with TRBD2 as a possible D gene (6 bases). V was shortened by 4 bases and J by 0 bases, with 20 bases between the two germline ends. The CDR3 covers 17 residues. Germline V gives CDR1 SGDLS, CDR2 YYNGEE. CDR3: CASSPGTGAVSSYEQYF. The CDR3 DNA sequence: TGTGCCAGCAGCCCAGGAACGGGAGCGGTAAGCTCCTACGAGCAGTACTTC.

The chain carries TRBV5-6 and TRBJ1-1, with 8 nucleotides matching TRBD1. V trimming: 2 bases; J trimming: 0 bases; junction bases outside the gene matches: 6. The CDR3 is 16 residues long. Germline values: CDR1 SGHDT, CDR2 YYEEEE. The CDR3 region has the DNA TGTGCCAGCAGCTTCAGCAGGGGGCGAATGAACACTGAAGCTTTCTTT. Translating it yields CASSFSRGRMNTEAFF.

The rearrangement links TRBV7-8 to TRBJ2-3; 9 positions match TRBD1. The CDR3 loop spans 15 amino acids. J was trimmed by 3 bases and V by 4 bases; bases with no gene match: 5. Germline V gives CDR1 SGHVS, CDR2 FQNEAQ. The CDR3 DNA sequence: TGTGCCAGCAGCTCGGACAGGGGATTAACAGATACGCAGTATTTT. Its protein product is CASSSDRGLTDTQYF.

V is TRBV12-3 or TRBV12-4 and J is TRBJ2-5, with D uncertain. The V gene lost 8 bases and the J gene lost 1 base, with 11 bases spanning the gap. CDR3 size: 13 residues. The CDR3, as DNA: TGTGCCAGCGCAGACTCAAGCCAAGAGACCCAGTACTTC. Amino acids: CASADSSQETQYF.

This CDR3 is CASSRTRDRGFSPLHF. The CDR3 DNA reads as TGTGCCAGCAGCAGAACCCGGGACAGGGGGTTTTCACCCCTCCACTTT. V usage is TRBV21-1 and J usage is TRBJ1-6; no check of the table's D call, TRBD1, against the DNA was made. TRBV21-1 corresponds to a pseudogene. This CDR3 region has 16 residues.

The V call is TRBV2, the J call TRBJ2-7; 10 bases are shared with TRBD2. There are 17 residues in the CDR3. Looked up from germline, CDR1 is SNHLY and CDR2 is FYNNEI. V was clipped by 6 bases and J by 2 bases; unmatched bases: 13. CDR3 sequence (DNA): TGTGCCAGCAGCGACCCCCCGGTAGCGGGAGGTACCTACGAGCAGTACTTC. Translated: CASSDPPVAGGTYEQYF.

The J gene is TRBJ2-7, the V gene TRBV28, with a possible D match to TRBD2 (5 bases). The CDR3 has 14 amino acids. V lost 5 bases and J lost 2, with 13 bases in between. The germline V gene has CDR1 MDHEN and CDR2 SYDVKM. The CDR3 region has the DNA TGTGCCAGCAGTCTCATGAGAGGGACCTACGAGCAGTACTTC. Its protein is CASSLMRGTYEQYF.

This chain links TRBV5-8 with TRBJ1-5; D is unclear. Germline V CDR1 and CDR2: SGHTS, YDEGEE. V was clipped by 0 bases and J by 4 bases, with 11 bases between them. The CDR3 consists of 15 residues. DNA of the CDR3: TGTGCCAGCAGCTTGGGCGCCATCAGGAATCAGCCCCAGCATTTT. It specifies CASSLGAIRNQPQHF.

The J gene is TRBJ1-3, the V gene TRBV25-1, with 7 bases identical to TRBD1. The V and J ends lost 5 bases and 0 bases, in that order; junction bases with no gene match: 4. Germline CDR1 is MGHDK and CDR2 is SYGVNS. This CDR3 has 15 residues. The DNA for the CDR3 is TGTGCCAGCAGTCCCAGGGGGTCCTCTGGAAACACCATATATTTT. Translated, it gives CASSPRGSSGNTIYF.

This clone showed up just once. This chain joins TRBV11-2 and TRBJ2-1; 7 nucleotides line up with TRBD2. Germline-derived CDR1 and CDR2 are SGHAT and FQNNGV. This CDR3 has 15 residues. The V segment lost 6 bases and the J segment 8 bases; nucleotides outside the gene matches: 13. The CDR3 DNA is TGTGCCAGCAGAAACAAGCGGGGTGCCTCGTATGAGCAGTTCTTC. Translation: CASRNKRGASYEQFF.

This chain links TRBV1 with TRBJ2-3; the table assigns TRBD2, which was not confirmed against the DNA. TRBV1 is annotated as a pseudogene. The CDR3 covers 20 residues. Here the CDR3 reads CTSSQEGLAGGWSFPDTQYF. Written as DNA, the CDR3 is TGCACCAGCAGCCAAGAAGGTCTAGCGGGGGGGTGGAGTTTCCCAGATACGCAGTATTTT.

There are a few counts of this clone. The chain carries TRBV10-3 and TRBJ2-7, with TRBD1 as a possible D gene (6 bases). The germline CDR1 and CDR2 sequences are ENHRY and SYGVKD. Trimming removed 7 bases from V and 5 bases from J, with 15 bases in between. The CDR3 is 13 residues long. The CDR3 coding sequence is TGTGCCATCACCCCCTCAACAGGGAACGAGCAGTACTTC. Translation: CAITPSTGNEQYF.

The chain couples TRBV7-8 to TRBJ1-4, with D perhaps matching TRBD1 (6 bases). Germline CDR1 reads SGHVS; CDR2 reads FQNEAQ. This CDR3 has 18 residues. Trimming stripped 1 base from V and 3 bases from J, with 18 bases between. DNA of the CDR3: TGTGCCAGCAGCTTAGTTCAGGGGCGGGCTGGGTCTAATGAAAAACTGTTTTTT. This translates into CASSLVQGRAGSNEKLFF.

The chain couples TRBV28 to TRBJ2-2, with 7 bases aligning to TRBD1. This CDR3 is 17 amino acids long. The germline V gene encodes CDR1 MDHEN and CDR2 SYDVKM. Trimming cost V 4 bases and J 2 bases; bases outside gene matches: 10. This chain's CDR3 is CASSSRTRQGNTGELFF. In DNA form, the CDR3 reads TGTGCCAGCAGTTCACGAACCAGACAGGGAAACACCGGGGAGCTGTTTTTT.

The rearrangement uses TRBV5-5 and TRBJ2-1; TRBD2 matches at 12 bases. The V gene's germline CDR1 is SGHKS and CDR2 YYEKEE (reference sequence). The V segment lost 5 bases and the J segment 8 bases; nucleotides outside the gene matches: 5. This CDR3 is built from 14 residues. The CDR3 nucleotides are TGTGCCAGCAGTGCCGGGACTAGCGGGTATGAGCAGTTCTTC. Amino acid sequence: CASSAGTSGYEQFF.